Listed here are 7 T cell receptor beta chains from one sample, sequenced in a study of shared clonotypes between healthy human individuals. Using immunoSEQ multiplex PCR, the repertoire was profiled, and TCRdb retains in-frame clones only, with some absent. The sample lists some 1 million clones, approximately 68% seen once, with approximately 1.5% in the top ten. The source material was memory CD4+ T cells sorted from blood. The subset here: CD45RA-negative fraction. The source of these receptors is a man aged 18 to 29 in good health.

J is TRBJ2-7 and V is TRBV6-1; a weak D match, TRBD2 (5 bases). Germline assignment: CDR1 MNHNS and CDR2 SASEGT. V dropped 2 bases and J dropped 6 bases, with 14 bases sitting between them. This CDR3 contains 14 residues. The CDR3: CASSEYEGSAEQYF. The CDR3 DNA reads as TGTGCCAGCAGTGAATACGAGGGTTCGGCCGAGCAGTACTTC.

This rearrangement joins TRBV9 to TRBJ2-3; D tentatively fits TRBD1 or TRBD2 (5 bases each). Germline CDR1 reads SGDLS; CDR2 reads YYNGEE. With 0 bases removed from V and 2 bases from J, the gap between germline ends came to 10 bases. The CDR3 has 15 residues. CDR3 in DNA: TGTGCCAGCAGCGTAGTTGAGGGGATCACAGATACGCAGTATTTT. Residues: CASSVVEGITDTQYF.

V usage is TRBV6-1 and J usage is TRBJ2-7; 9 bases fit TRBD1. The CDR3 has 15 residues. Germline-derived CDR1 and CDR2 are MNHNS and SASEGT. After removal of 4 bases from V and 3 bases from J, the junction contained 7 bases not matched to a gene. The CDR3 DNA reads TGTGCCAGCAGTGTACAGGGGGCCGGCCACTACGAGCAGTACTTC. Translated, it gives CASSVQGAGHYEQYF.

The chain uses TRBV5-1 and TRBJ2-7; 9 nucleotides agree with TRBD1. The germline V gene has CDR1 SGHRS and CDR2 YFSETQ. The CDR3 sequence is 14 residues long. J lost 1 base, V lost 5 bases, and 4 bases had no gene match. The CDR3 DNA reads as TGCGCCAGCAGGAAGACAGGGGGTTCCTACGAGCAGTACTTC. As protein: CASRKTGGSYEQYF.

The table lists this clone with a few counts. The rearrangement uses TRBV30 and TRBJ1-5; 8 positions match TRBD1. J was trimmed by 4 bases and V by 3 bases; bases with no gene match: 8. CDR1 is GTSNPN and CDR2 is SVGIG in the germline V gene (reference sequence). The CDR3 is 15 residues long. This CDR3 is CAWSRTGGGNQPQHF. For the CDR3, the DNA is TGTGCCTGGAGCCGAACAGGGGGAGGGAATCAGCCCCAGCATTTT. The whole variable domain, remainder taken from reference TRBV30 and TRBJ1-5, is SQTIHQWPATLVQPVGSPLSLECTVEGTSNPNLYWYRQAAGRGLQLLFYSVGIGQISSEVPQNLSASRPQDRQFILSSKKLLLSDSGFYLCAWSRTGGGNQPQHFGDGTRLSIL.

V is TRBV6-5 and J is TRBJ1-2; tentative D call: TRBD1 (6 bases). CDR1 and CDR2 (germline): MNHEY, SVGAGI. V was cut by 6 bases and J by 4 bases, with 12 bases left in between. The CDR3 is made up of 13 amino acids. The CDR3, as DNA: TGTGCCAGCAGGGGGGACACCGGCTATGGCTACACCTTC. Amino acids: CASRGDTGYGYTF.

J is TRBJ2-7 and V is TRBV4-2, with TRBD2 matching 9 bases. Losses at the gene ends were 0 bases for V and 2 bases for J; bases not matched to a gene: 2. The germline gives CDR1 LGHNA, CDR2 YNFKEQ. The CDR3 extends over 15 amino acids. CDR3 region: CASSQDSGGPYEQYF. CDR3 bases: TGTGCCAGCAGCCAAGATAGCGGGGGTCCCTACGAGCAGTACTTC.